Presented here are 18 T cell receptor beta chains from one specimen sequenced in a study of blood T cell repertoires in COVID-19. Measured with immunoSEQ multiplex PCR; TCRdb has only the in-frame clones, and not every one. The data contain over 80,000 clones, around 87% of them singletons. The sequenced material came from peripheral blood. All receptors derive from a human donor in a cohort sampled during active COVID-19.

The V call is TRBV2, the J call TRBJ1-1; weak D call: TRBD1 (5 bases). The CDR3 loop spans 15 amino acids. CDR1 and CDR2 (germline): SNHLY, FYNNEI. Trimming shortened V by 2 bases and J by 1 base, and 11 bases separated the two germline ends. DNA of the CDR3: TGTGCCAGCAGTGAACCCAGGGTAGCGAACACTGAAGCTTTCTTT. Amino acids: CASSEPRVANTEAFF. Supplemented by reference TRBV2 and TRBJ1-1, the full variable domain reads EPEVTQTPSHQVTQMGQEVILRCVPISNHLYFYWYRQILGQKVEFLVSFYNNEISEKSEIFDDQFSVERPDGSNFTLKIRSTKLEDSAMYFCASSEPRVANTEAFFGQGTRLTVV.

This chain connects TRBV5-1 to TRBJ2-7; tentative D call: TRBD1 (6 bases). The CDR3 is 14 amino acids. V lost 1 base and J lost 6, with 14 bases in between. CDR1 and CDR2 (germline): SGHRS, YFSETQ. The CDR3 region has the DNA TGCGCCAGCAGCTTGTTAGCAGGGGAAGGCGAGCAGTACTTC. This sequence encodes CASSLLAGEGEQYF. Full variable domain (remainder filled in from reference TRBV5-1 and TRBJ2-7): KAGVTQTPRYLIKTRGQQVTLSCSPISGHRSVSWYQQTPGQGLQFLFEYFSETQRNKGNFPGRFSGRQFSNSRSEMNVSTLELGDSALYLCASSLLAGEGEQYFGPGTRLTVT.

The V gene is TRBV4-1, the J gene TRBJ1-1; D remains unclear. CDR1 is MGHRA, CDR2 YSYEKL, per germline. V was trimmed by 1 base and J by 0 bases, leaving 9 bases between them. The CDR3 runs 15 residues. CDR3 in amino acids: CASSQGARLNTEAFF. The CDR3 nucleotides read TGCGCCAGCAGCCAAGGGGCTCGGCTGAACACTGAAGCTTTCTTT.

The V call is TRBV2, the J call TRBJ2-7; no definite D call. This CDR3 is 15 amino acids long. The germline V gene encodes CDR1 SNHLY and CDR2 FYNNEI. V gave up 1 base and J gave up 0 bases, with 10 bases separating them. The CDR3 DNA follows: TGTGCCAGCAGTGAAGTGTCCCTTTACTCCTACGAGCAGTACTTC. This gives the protein CASSEVSLYSYEQYF.

This chain uses TRBV29-1 with TRBJ1-5, with 9 bases matching TRBD1. Germline CDR1 is SQVTM and CDR2 is ANQGSEA. After removal of 5 bases from V and 0 bases from J, the junction contained 2 bases not matched to a gene. This CDR3 comprises 14 residues. The chain's CDR3 is CSVLTGGSNQPQHF. In DNA form, the CDR3 reads TGCAGCGTTCTGACAGGGGGTAGCAATCAGCCCCAGCATTTT.

This rearrangement joins TRBV10-3 to TRBJ1-2, with 12 bases that match TRBD1. CDR3 length equals 14 residues. V was pared by 7 bases and J by 8 bases, with 8 bases of the junction left unmatched. Germline V gene data show CDR1 as ENHRY and CDR2 as SYGVKD. The CDR3 reads CAINAGQGARGYTF. DNA for the CDR3: TGTGCCATCAATGCGGGACAGGGGGCGCGAGGCTACACCTTC.

The chain couples TRBV9 to TRBJ2-2; the D gene is possibly TRBD2 (6 bases). The CDR3 runs 17 residues. Trimming removed 0 bases from V and 6 bases from J, with 18 bases in between. Germline lookup yields CDR1 SGDLS and CDR2 YYNGEE. CDR3 loop: CASSVAGVGLTSGELFF. The CDR3 DNA is TGTGCCAGCAGCGTAGCTGGGGTGGGACTGACGTCCGGGGAGCTGTTTTTT.

The rearrangement links TRBV5-1 to TRBJ2-6; D possibly corresponds to TRBD1 (6 bases). The CDR3 runs to 15 residues. Germline loops: CDR1 SGHRS, CDR2 YFSETQ. V lost 4 bases, J lost 1 base, and 9 bases lay in between. CDR3 coding DNA: TGCGCCAGCAGCCCCCAGGGGTCTGGGGCCAACGTCCTGACTTTC. This sequence encodes CASSPQGSGANVLTF.

The chain combines TRBV5-1 with TRBJ2-3, with 9 bases lining up with TRBD2. The J segment lost 3 bases and the V segment lost 4 bases, leaving 6 bases of the junction unmatched. This CDR3 is 15 amino acids long. Germline V lookup: CDR1 SGHRS, CDR2 YFSETQ. The CDR3 region is CASSPRLAETDTQYF. The CDR3 nucleotides are TGCGCCAGCAGCCCTAGACTAGCGGAAACAGATACGCAGTATTTT.

The chain employs TRBV7-2 and TRBJ1-6, with a weak D call TRBD1 (5 bases). The germline CDR1 and CDR2 sequences are SGHTA and FQGNSA. The CDR3 consists of 15 residues. The V gene lost 5 bases and the J gene lost 6 bases, with 14 bases spanning the gap. The CDR3 region is CASSVNTGINSPLHF. CDR3 nucleotide sequence: TGTGCCAGCAGCGTCAACACAGGAATTAATTCACCCCTCCACTTT.

The chain recombines TRBV7-8 with TRBJ1-1; 8 positions agree with TRBD1. The V segment lost 2 bases and the J segment 8 bases; nucleotides outside the gene matches: 10. This CDR3 comprises 15 residues. Germline V lookup: CDR1 SGHVS, CDR2 FQNEAQ. CDR3 sequence (DNA): TGTGCCAGCAGCTTACCCCGGCAGGGGGCGAGAGAAGCTTTCTTT. Its protein product is CASSLPRQGAREAFF.

The V gene is TRBV3-1 (or the pseudogene TRBV3-2), the J gene TRBJ2-7, with TRBD1 as a possible D gene (5 bases). This CDR3 region has 13 residues. Germline CDR1 is LGHDT and CDR2 is YNNKEL (reference sequence). Trimming left V 2 bases short and J 6 bases short, with 11 bases between. The CDR3 coding sequence is TGTGCCAGCAGCCAACCAGGGTTCGCCGAGCAGTACTTC. Protein: CASSQPGFAEQYF.

The chain employs TRBV6-2 or TRBV6-3 and TRBJ2-1; 8 nucleotides line up with TRBD2. Germline lookup yields CDR1 MNHEY and CDR2 SVGEGT. With V trimmed by 4 bases and J by 8 bases, 10 bases remained unmatched. The CDR3 has 15 amino acids. The CDR3 DNA follows: TGTGCCAGCAGTTGGTCAACGGGAGGGCCCTATGAGCAGTTCTTC. The encoded protein is CASSWSTGGPYEQFF.

The V call is TRBV15, the J call TRBJ1-1; D is ambiguous. This CDR3 contains 12 residues. V lost 1 base to trimming and J lost 6 bases, with 6 bases between them. Looked up from germline, CDR1 is LNHNV and CDR2 is YYDKDF (reference sequence). The CDR3 region is CATSRVSAEAFF. CDR3 nucleotide sequence: TGTGCCACCAGCAGAGTTAGCGCTGAAGCTTTCTTT.

In this sample, this clone turned up once. The chain combines TRBV28 with TRBJ2-2; 7 bases align to TRBD2. The trim removed 5 bases at V and 1 base at J, leaving 10 bases unmatched. This CDR3 contains 17 residues. Germline V lookup: CDR1 MDHEN, CDR2 SYDVKM. Here the CDR3 reads CASSPVSGRRNTGELFF. The CDR3 bases are TGTGCCAGCAGTCCAGTTAGCGGGCGGAGGAACACCGGGGAGCTGTTTTTT.

The genes are TRBV5-3 and TRBJ2-1; 12 bases are shared with TRBD2. TRBV5-3 is designated an ORF whose function remains uncertain. The V and J ends lost 5 bases and 6 bases, in that order; junction bases with no gene match: 6. This CDR3 spans 15 amino acids. In DNA, the CDR3 is TGTGCCAGAAGATCTCTAGCGGGAGGGTTCAATGAGCAGTTCTTC. Protein sequence: CARRSLAGGFNEQFF.

The chain employs TRBV7-2 and TRBJ2-2; TRBD2 agrees at 9 bases. J was trimmed by 2 bases and V by 5 bases; bases with no gene match: 6. Germline V CDR1 and CDR2: SGHTA, FQGNSA. The CDR3 length is 16 residues. CDR3 DNA: TGTGCCAGCAGCCGCTCAGCGGGAGGCAACACCGGGGAGCTGTTTTTT. As protein: CASSRSAGGNTGELFF.

The V gene is TRBV6-2 or TRBV6-3, the J gene TRBJ1-1; 9 positions match TRBD1. Unmatched junction bases numbered 6, after V lost 5 bases and J lost 5 bases. Germline V gene sequence: CDR1 MNHEY, CDR2 SVGEGT. This CDR3 region has 14 residues. The CDR3 loop is CASSKQGARTEAFF. As DNA, the CDR3 is TGTGCCAGCAGTAAACAGGGGGCAAGGACTGAAGCTTTCTTT.